This T cell receptor (beta chain) was captured in a study of control samples from healthy donors and cancer patients. The J segment lost 5 bases and the V segment lost 0 bases, leaving 7 bases of the junction unmatched. The CDR3 covers 16 residues. The protocol was immunoSEQ multiplex PCR, while the TCRdb copy is restricted to in-frame clones and leaves out a portion. The sample holds approximately 130,000 clones, roughly 87% seen once. J is TRBJ1-1 and V is TRBV23-1, with TRBD1 matching 9 bases. TRBV23-1 is reported as an ORF; its role is uncertain. This receptor was obtained from a man in his forties in good health. The sample taken for sequencing was blood. The CDR3 sequence is CASSQSDRGVETEAFF. CDR3 bases: TGCGCCAGCAGTCAATCGGACAGGGGAGTCGAGACTGAAGCTTTCTTT.